This T cell receptor (beta chain) originates from a study of cytomegalovirus exposure and HLA in healthy donors. Notes on the study in general: The listing of 160 or so TCR beta chains classed them as cytomegalovirus-associated. In vitro checks showed that a few CMV-associated chains really do target CMV antigens.

As regards this clone: What it recognizes is unknown.

Measured with immunoSEQ multiplex PCR; TCRdb has only the in-frame clones, and not every one. The table has about 56,000 clones, around 94% seen once. In germline, CDR1 is SGHTS, CDR2 YDEGEE. The CDR3 consists of 13 residues. Trimming took off 7 bases at V and 2 bases at J, with 10 bases between the two ends. This TCR was recovered from a man between 18 and 29 years old in good health and CMV-seronegative. The V and J genes are TRBV5-8 and TRBJ1-5; a weak D match, TRBD1 (6 bases). The sequenced sample consisted of PBMCs. The CDR3 spells CASGRGGNQPQHF. CDR3 bases: TGTGCCAGCGGCAGGGGTGGCAATCAGCCCCAGCATTTT.